A selection of T cell receptor beta chains follows, all from one sample in a study of blood T cell repertoires in COVID-19. Libraries were prepared by immunoSEQ multiplex PCR; TCRdb keeps only in-frame clonotypes and omits some of them. Of 150,000 to 200,000 clones detected, about 80% appear once; the ten largest clones hold over 20%. The sequenced material came from peripheral blood. Every receptor here comes from a woman of 80 years or more with acute or convalescent COVID-19. Both conserved end residues are trimmed from each CDR3. The order of the fields is V gene, J gene, CDR3 protein.

TRBV3-1/TRBV3-2,TRBJ2-7,ASSHLGVYEQY
TRBV9,TRBJ1-1,ASRNPRTGDTEAF
TRBV11-2,TRBJ1-6,ASSLDINSPLH
TRBV2,TRBJ2-3,ASLGLTSGSTDTQY
TRBV4-3,TRBJ2-1,ASSQVLSAGEQF
TRBV19,TRBJ2-7,ASSPLARASGSSYEQY
TRBV15,TRBJ1-2,ATSRTGIYGYT
TRBV10-2,TRBJ1-4,ASRPGQRYEKLF
TRBV5-5,TRBJ2-5,ASSLRSGQETQY
TRBV9,TRBJ2-5,ASSPLSGTGYETQY
TRBV2,TRBJ2-3,ASSPLRQSTDTQY
TRBV11-2,TRBJ1-1,ASSIRQGLEAF
TRBV3-1/TRBV3-2,TRBJ2-7,ASSQKSGLGYEQY
TRBV6-5,TRBJ2-1,ASSYYKQSEQF
TRBV20-1,TRBJ1-1,SASRQGAGTEAF
TRBV28,TRBJ1-2,ASRGRGARGPYGYT
TRBV7-8,TRBJ2-5,ASSLRAQETQY
TRBV10-2,TRBJ2-2,ASRRQTNTGELF
TRBV9,TRBJ2-7,ASSLGLAAYEQY
TRBV27,TRBJ2-7,ASSPRQGSEQY
TRBV19,TRBJ1-1,ASSVGLVNTEAF
TRBV7-2,TRBJ1-1,ASSLVGGVNTEAF
TRBV18,TRBJ1-2,ASSPMSEYGYT
TRBV5-1,TRBJ1-1,ASSITGGTEAF
TRBV11-3,TRBJ2-1,ASSSGTGSYNEQF
TRBV25-1,TRBJ2-3,ASSEYKTTDTQY
TRBV5-1,TRBJ2-2,ASSPSIGPRRTGELF
TRBV4-1,TRBJ2-7,ASSRERLGEQY
TRBV19,TRBJ2-2,ASGARGLTGELF
TRBV18,TRBJ2-7,ASSPQASGSYEQY
TRBV5-1,TRBJ1-4,ASSLGVAPGEKLF
TRBV5-6,TRBJ2-3,ASTNWGGPGDTQY
TRBV9,TRBJ1-1,ASSSPDRGDTEAF
TRBV19,TRBJ2-3,ASSSIPSASGDTQY
TRBV18,TRBJ2-3,ASSPRQGAGTDTQY
TRBV6-5,TRBJ2-5,ASSYGAGGYRETQY
TRBV11-2,TRBJ2-7,ASSLESRATPNYEQY
TRBV10-2,TRBJ1-5,ASRTGGASNQPQH
TRBV6-6,TRBJ1-2,ATEQGAGYGYT
TRBV18,TRBJ2-1,ASSPSSGRVSYNEQF
TRBV3-1/TRBV3-2,TRBJ1-1,ASSLTSNTEAF
TRBV6-5,TRBJ1-2,ASSYSGQGNYGYT
TRBV2,TRBJ1-5,ASSETMGQYSNQPQH
TRBV27,TRBJ2-7,ASSNLGSSYEQY
TRBV11-2,TRBJ2-5,ASSFSGTSGETQY
TRBV5-6,TRBJ2-1,ASTTDRGYNEQF
TRBV6-1,TRBJ2-7,ASSDRGRVNEQY
TRBV5-1,TRBJ2-7,ASSLWAGGYEQY
TRBV5-1,TRBJ1-6,ASSLDAGGVTSPLH
TRBV6-5,TRBJ2-4,ASSLTSGRRGNIQY
TRBV29-1,TRBJ1-4,SVEGQGGSGVLF
TRBV28,TRBJ1-1,ASSLSGGSTEAF
TRBV7-2,TRBJ2-7,ASSYRQGLGEQY
TRBV10-2,TRBJ2-5,ASSDGQGSTQY
TRBV18,TRBJ2-2,ASSPPGRTVNTGELF
TRBV5-1,TRBJ2-6,ASSSGQVSGANVLT
TRBV29-1,TRBJ1-4,SVEVGTGGDNEKLF
TRBV5-8,TRBJ1-5,ASSWGQGNQPQH
TRBV10-3,TRBJ2-1,AITRDSYNEQF